This T cell receptor beta chain emerged from a study of blood T cell repertoires in COVID-19. Study details: The recovered donors of Cohort 3 showed two negative PCRs, clearance, or symptom resolution.

Those enrolled, adults aged roughly 18 to 89 years, came from 20 to 25 US areas. Clinical histories supplied by participants themselves formed the basis of cohort assignment. Sequencing used immunoSEQ multiplex PCR; TCRdb keeps in-frame clones, though not all of them. The data contain approximately 150,000 clones, over 75% of them singletons. Germline V gene lookup returns CDR1 SGHRS and CDR2 YFSETQ. Trimming cost V 0 bases and J 8 bases; bases outside gene matches: 4. The CDR3 extends over 14 amino acids. What was sequenced was PBMCs or T cells enriched from blood (not recorded which). This TCR was recovered from a man in his fifties or sixties in a cohort exposed to, infected with or recovered from COVID-19 (not recorded which). This chain links TRBV5-1 with TRBJ2-1; 8 bases are shared with TRBD2. The CDR3 spells CASSLGGGHDEQFF. The CDR3 DNA reads TGCGCCAGCAGCTTGGGCGGGGGGCACGATGAGCAGTTCTTC.